This T cell receptor (beta chain) was retrieved from a study of blood T cell repertoires in COVID-19. Turning to the study itself: Italy, Spain and the United States were the sources of the convalescent and acute COVID-19 samples. Sources were T cells, B-cell-depleted T cells, or PBMCs; the material itself was cDNA or gDNA.

In the study's own analysis: Nucleated cell counts were estimated from reference gene primer amplification. Repertoires were generated with immunoSEQ multiplex PCR, while TCRdb's copy carries only in-frame clones and drops some. Clone size and the V and J calls come from that table; the DNA yielded D and trimming. The profile covers approximately 180,000 clones, with approximately 90% appearing a single time and approximately 0.48% taken by the ten largest. The CDR3 has 15 residues. The germline V gene encodes CDR1 SNHLY and CDR2 FYNNEI. V shed 6 bases, J shed 6 bases, and the junction held 7 bases outside the gene matches.

Material: peripheral blood. The chain recombines TRBV2 with TRBJ2-1, with TRBD2 matching over 11 bases. The sequence came from a man over 45 with acute or convalescent COVID-19. CDR3 DNA: TGTGCCAGCAGACCACTAGCGGGAGTTTCCAATGAGCAGTTCTTC. It is translated as CASRPLAGVSNEQFF.